This T cell receptor (beta chain) emerged from a study of regulatory T cells in long-lasting Graves disease. Looking at the study overall: Persistence in Graves' disease required over 5 years of antithyroid drugs plus positive TSH receptor antibodies.

Germline CDR1 is SGHTA and CDR2 is FQGNSA. V was pared by 1 base and J by 5 bases, with 14 bases between. The CDR3 consists of 15 residues. This sample's time point: persistent/refractory GD, antithyroid drugs over 5 years with positive TRAb. The TCR library was made from RNA that had been extracted from PBMCs in TRIzol. The patients were drawn from one endocrinology department in Xi'an, China. TCR beta libraries were built with iRepertoire HTBI primers and Arm-PCR of CDR3 regions. A single record per CDR3 protein comes from TCRdb applying MiXCR to the multiplex PCR reads. The table shows 650,000 to 850,000 distinct CDR3 sequences, with about 32% occurring only once.

The sequence came from a female donor with Graves disease. V gene TRBV7-2 combines with J gene TRBJ1-1, with unresolved D. The sample consisted of peripheral blood mononuclear cells (PBMCs), taken when the disease was refractory, from a patient treated with antithyroid drugs. The CDR3 is CASSLEWGVKTEAFF. The CDR3 DNA reads as TGTGCCAGCAGCTTAGAGTGGGGAGTAAAGACTGAAGCTTTCTTT.